Listed below are T cell receptor beta chains from one sample, sequenced in a study of radiotherapy plus CTLA-4 blockade in lung cancer. Sequencing was performed with immunoSEQ multiplex PCR; in TCRdb, only in-frame clones are kept and a portion is missing. The repertoire consists of 100,000 or so clones, with around 80% occurring once and the leading ten covering about 25%. Sequencing was performed on peripheral blood, taken from a patient treated with radiotherapy plus ipilimumab. Receptors originate from a human donor with non-small cell lung cancer that progressed on radiotherapy plus ipilimumab. The conserved cysteine and the conserved F or W are not part of the CDR3 here. Fields, in order: V gene, clone size, J gene, D gene, CDR3 length, CDR3 protein. D genes are given only for firm matches. A clone size is listed for some rows: how often the clone was seen (once, few, many), or a class if it is expanded.

>TRBV19|.|TRBJ1-1|.|10
ASSPGRAEAF
>TRBV2|.|TRBJ2-1|TRBD2|13
ASSDLAGSYNEQF
>TRBV30|.|TRBJ1-1|.|11
AWSVGGVTEAF
>TRBV7-9|.|TRBJ2-3|.|12
ASSLFSAGQTQY
>TRBV28|.|TRBJ1-2|.|14
TSSPGSYSGLYGYT
>TRBV7-8|once|TRBJ1-4|.|11
ASSPERNEKLF
>TRBV27|few|TRBJ2-7|.|11
ASSFEGGYEQY
>TRBV2|.|TRBJ2-2|.|13
ASMAETPGTGELF
>TRBV6-5|.|TRBJ1-1|.|14
ASSYSGGSPGTEAF
>TRBV5-1|.|TRBJ2-2|TRBD2|15
ASRGVGLAVGQGELF
>TRBV6-6|.|TRBJ2-6|.|14
ASNPDLRGGANVLT
>TRBV2|.|TRBJ2-7|.|9
ASSESFEQY
>TRBV29-1|.|TRBJ1-1|.|9
GVEVRGLDF
>TRBV6-5|.|TRBJ2-3|.|12
ASSYSRATDTQY
>TRBV6-6|.|TRBJ2-7|.|12
ASRRAVSTEEQY
>TRBV7-9|.|TRBJ2-1|TRBD2|15
ASSTRTSGSSGNEQF
>TRBV28|.|TRBJ2-7|.|11
ASNSGTPYEQY
>TRBV6-6|.|TRBJ1-2|.|10
ASSSGNYGYT
>TRBV29-1|.|TRBJ1-5|.|10
SVAGADQPQH
>TRBV29-1|.|TRBJ2-5|TRBD2|14
SVEDRSAPGGETQY
>TRBV5-1|.|TRBJ2-1|TRBD2|17
ASSEGGLAGVSVANEQF
>TRBV6-1|.|TRBJ1-5|.|11
ASSDGGLQPQH
>TRBV30|few|TRBJ2-7|.|13
AWSVPAGVGSEQY
>TRBV5-1|.|TRBJ2-7|TRBD1|12
ASNTGGQDYEQY
>TRBV11-3|.|TRBJ2-1|.|10
ASSFIGGEQF
>TRBV6-5|.|TRBJ1-3|.|13
ASRTLQGTGNTIY
>TRBV28|once|TRBJ2-5|.|9
ASSHRETQY
>TRBV6-5|.|TRBJ1-1|.|13
ASSPRWGLNTEAF
>TRBV19|.|TRBJ2-5|TRBD2|12
ASRSGLEGETQY